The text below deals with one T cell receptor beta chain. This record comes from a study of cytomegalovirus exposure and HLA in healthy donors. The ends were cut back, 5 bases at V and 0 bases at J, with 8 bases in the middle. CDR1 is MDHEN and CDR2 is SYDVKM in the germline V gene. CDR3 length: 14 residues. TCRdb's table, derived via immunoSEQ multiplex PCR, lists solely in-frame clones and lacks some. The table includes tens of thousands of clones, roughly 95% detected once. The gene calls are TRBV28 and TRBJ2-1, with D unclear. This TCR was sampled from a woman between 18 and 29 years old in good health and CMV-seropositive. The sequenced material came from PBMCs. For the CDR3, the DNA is TGTGCCAGCAGTCCGAGAAGCTCCTACAATGAGCAGTTCTTC. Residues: CASSPRSSYNEQFF.